This T cell receptor (beta chain) was identified in a study of Graves' ophthalmopathy and Graves' hyperthyroidism (dated by TCRdb to 2016 to 2018). Regarding the study in general: Peripheral blood samples were taken at the time of initial diagnosis, before any treatment was given. A discovery set of 90 to 100 patients (43 ophthalmopathy, 55 to 65 stable hyperthyroidism) was enrolled to explore V-J signatures distinguishing ophthalmopathy from hyperthyroidism. An independent validation cohort was composed of approximately 19 hyperthyroidism patients and 15 to 17 patients who later progressed from hyperthyroidism to ophthalmopathy. After sampling, hyperthyroidism patients received methimazole starting at 30 mg daily, and ophthalmopathy patients received high-dose intravenous methylprednisolone. In roughly six hyperthyroidism patients, T-cell repertoires of thyroid tissue and blood were compared. The study used TCR beta repertoire signatures to distinguish Graves' ophthalmopathy from Graves' hyperthyroidism and to predict progression to ophthalmopathy. In total, some 130 blood samples were TCR-sequenced: 40 to 45 ophthalmopathy, roughly 77 hyperthyroidism and around 17 hyperthyroidism-to-ophthalmopathy patients. General study outcomes and caveats: In cross-validation, the 13-signature model distinguished ophthalmopathy from stable hyperthyroidism with approximately 90% sensitivity and around 83% specificity, while in the test set the corresponding values were roughly 80% and 75%. No statistical method was used to predetermine the sample size, and group allocation was not hidden from the investigators. In validation, the model predicted ophthalmopathy progression with nearly 71% sensitivity and approximately 75% specificity; roughly 12 predicted patients were CT-confirmed with GO in a median of about 6.2 months. Among expanded thyroid clonotypes with frequency above 0.001, most also showed up in blood, which suggests that blood repertoires may reflect the thyroid immune response.

Ophthalmopathy patients were characterized by moderately to severely active disease, a Clinical Activity Score of at least 3, a NOSPECS grade of at least 4, and a disease duration under 3 months. Patients were excluded if they had other autoimmune diseases, uncontrolled infections, pregnancy or lactation. Diagnosis relied on clinical symptoms, serum thyroxine, TRAb, thyroid ultrasound and orbital computed tomography. Ficoll-Paque density gradient centrifugation was used to isolate PBMCs from 8 to 10 ml of fresh peripheral blood. Trizol reagent was used to extract the total RNA, and its quality was then checked on an Agilent 2100 Bioanalyzer. This clonotype was detected many times. The clone's antigen remains unknown. No much larger clonotype is one base removed from it; base qualities were not supplied. Including cysteine and phenylalanine, the CDR3 has 12 amino acids. Kept here is only the CDR3 DNA, which spans 36 bases and is read in frame from base 1. The germline V end is reduced by 3 bases and the J end by 8 bases; junction bases left unmatched: 3. CDR1 and CDR2 are drawn from the germline V gene: MGHRA, YSYEKL.

For repertoire sequencing, TCR beta CDR3 regions were amplified from RNA transcripts. The first round was an RT-PCR using HTBI primers with the Qiagen OneStep RT-PCR kit, and this first round was followed by a second-round multiplex PCR, then size selection and purification. Sequencing of the libraries was carried out on an Illumina HiSeq2000 in paired-end mode with 100 bp reads. In the authors' own workflow: SOAPnuke was used to process the reads, throwing out any read that had adapters, had uncalled bases, had a mean Phred below 15, or lacked an exact constant-primer or identifier match. High-quality paired reads were merged with COPE v1.2.5. Each unique nucleotide sequence was defined as a clonotype, and clonotypes were aligned to IMGT TRB V, D and J references with MiTCR v1.1. The analysis was limited to V-J combinations with a frequency above 0.0001, which together covered roughly 99% of repertoires. For each V-J combination, a TCR clonal expansion and chaos score was defined as F50 clonal expansion divided by the chaos observed in the TCRdist matrix. Features were reduced by Welch's t-statistics and random forest to 10 to 15 V-J combinations, which fed a naive Bayes classifier. Thyroid-blood repertoire similarity was quantified with the Morisita-Horn index. TCRdb redid the processing of the public reads, applying fastp at Q25 and MiXCR, and retained in-frame beta chains. Each record represents a unique CDR3 protein, reported with the most common genes and DNA among its rows. These V and J calls rely on TCRdb rather than the paper's analysis. The sample profile shows about 700,000 distinct CDR3 sequences; roughly 39% of them were found once. More than 2.5% of the sample goes to the ten largest clones.

The clonotype comes from an adult man with Graves' ophthalmopathy. The material sequenced was peripheral blood. This chain joins TRBV4-1 to TRBJ2-5; 7 bases in the middle match TRBD2. The DNA sequence is TGCGCCAGCAGCCAGGGCGGGGGAACCCAGTACTTC. This gives the protein CASSQGGGTQYF.